This T cell receptor (beta chain) was found in a study of OX40 agonist ivuxolimab in advanced cancers. At the level of the study: Ivuxolimab doses were 0.01, 0.1, 0.3, 1.5, 3 or 10 mg/kg every 2 weeks. Notes on the study in general: Still undetermined is the antigen specificity of the expanded peripheral T cells. Circulating CD4+ and CD8+ T cells showed clonal expansion by week 6 at 0.1 to 3.0 mg/kg. Relatively little clonal expansion, among the lowest observed, appeared in partial responders at 0.1-3.0 mg/kg.

On this clone itself: The antigen remains unidentified.

The V gene's germline CDR1 is SGHKS and CDR2 YYEKEE (reference sequence). CDR3 length: 14 residues. V shed 0 bases and J 2 bases; nucleotides not matched to a gene: 1. Clones were sequenced by immunoSEQ multiplex PCR, and TCRdb holds only the in-frame ones, with some missing. The sample contains 81,000 or so clones, about 88% of which appear only once. The chain recombines TRBV5-5 with TRBJ1-2; 7 nucleotides agree with TRBD1. The sequence was obtained from an adult with an advanced solid tumor such as melanoma, head and neck, liver or kidney cancer. The source was CD4+ or CD8+ T cells sorted from blood, collected in a trial of the OX40 agonist ivuxolimab. The CDR3 loop is CASSLAGQNYGYTF. CDR3 bases: TGTGCCAGCAGCTTGGCGGGACAGAACTATGGCTACACCTTC.